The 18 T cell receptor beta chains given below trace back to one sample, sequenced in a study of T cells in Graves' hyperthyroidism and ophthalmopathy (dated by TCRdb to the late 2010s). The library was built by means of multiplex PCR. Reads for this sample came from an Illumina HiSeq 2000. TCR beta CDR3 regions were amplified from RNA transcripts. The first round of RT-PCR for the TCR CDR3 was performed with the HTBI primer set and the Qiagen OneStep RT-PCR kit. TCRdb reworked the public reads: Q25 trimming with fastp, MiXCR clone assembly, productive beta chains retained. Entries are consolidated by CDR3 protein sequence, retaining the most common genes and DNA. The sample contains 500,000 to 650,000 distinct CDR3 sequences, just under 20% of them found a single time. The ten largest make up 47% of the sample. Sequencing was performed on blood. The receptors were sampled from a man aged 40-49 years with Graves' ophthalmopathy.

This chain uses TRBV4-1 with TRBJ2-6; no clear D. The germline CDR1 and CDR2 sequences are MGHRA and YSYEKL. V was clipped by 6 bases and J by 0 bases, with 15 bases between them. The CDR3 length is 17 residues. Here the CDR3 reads CASSPAGTSSGANVLTF. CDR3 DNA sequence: TGCGCCAGCAGTCCGGCAGGAACATCCTCTGGGGCCAACGTCCTGACTTTC.

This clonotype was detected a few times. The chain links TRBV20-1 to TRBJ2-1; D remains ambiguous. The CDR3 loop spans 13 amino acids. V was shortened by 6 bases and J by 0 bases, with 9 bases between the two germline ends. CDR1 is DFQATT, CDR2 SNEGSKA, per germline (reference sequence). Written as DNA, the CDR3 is TGCAGTGCATACAGCTACTCCTACAATGAGCAGTTCTTC. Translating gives CSAYSYSYNEQFF.

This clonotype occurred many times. The CDR3: CASSGTRLTTDTQYF. In DNA form, the CDR3 reads TGTGCCAGCAGTGGAACAAGGCTTACCACAGATACGCAGTATTTT. The chain employs TRBV2 and TRBJ2-3; unclear D gene. Trimming removed 4 bases at V and 2 bases at J, with 13 bases between. The CDR3 has 15 amino acids. Germline CDR1 and CDR2: SNHLY and FYNNEI.

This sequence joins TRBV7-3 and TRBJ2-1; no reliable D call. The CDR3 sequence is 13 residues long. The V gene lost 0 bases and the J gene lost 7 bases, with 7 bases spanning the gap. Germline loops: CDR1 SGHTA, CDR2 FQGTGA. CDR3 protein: CASSLTPVNEQFF. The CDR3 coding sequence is TGTGCCAGCAGCTTAACCCCAGTGAATGAGCAGTTCTTC. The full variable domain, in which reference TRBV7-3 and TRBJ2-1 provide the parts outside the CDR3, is GAGVSQTPSNKVTEKGKYVELRCDPISGHTALYWYRQSLGQGPEFLIYFQGTGAADDSGLPNDRFFAVRPEGSVSTLKIQRTERGDSAVYLCASSLTPVNEQFFGPGTRLTVL.

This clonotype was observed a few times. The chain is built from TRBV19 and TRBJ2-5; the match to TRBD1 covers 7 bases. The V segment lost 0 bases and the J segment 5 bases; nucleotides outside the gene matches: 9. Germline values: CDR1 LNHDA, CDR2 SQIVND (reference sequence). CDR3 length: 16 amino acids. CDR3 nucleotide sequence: TGTGCCAGTAGTATAGACCGGACAGGCCATACGGAGACCCAGTACTTC. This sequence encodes CASSIDRTGHTETQYF. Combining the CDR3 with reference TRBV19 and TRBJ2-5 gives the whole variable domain DGGITQSPKYLFRKEGQNVTLSCEQNLNHDAMYWYRQDPGQGLRLIYYSQIVNDFQKGDIAEGYSVSREKKESFPLTVTSAQKNPTAFYLCASSIDRTGHTETQYFGPGTRLLVL.

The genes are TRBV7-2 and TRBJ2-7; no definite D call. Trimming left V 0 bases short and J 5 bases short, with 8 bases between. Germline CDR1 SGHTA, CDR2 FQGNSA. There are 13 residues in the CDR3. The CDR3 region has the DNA TGTGCCAGCAGCTTAGCGAGTCAGCACGAGCAGTACTTC. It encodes CASSLASQHEQYF.

Here the CDR3 reads CVRRGHNSYEQYF. The CDR3 nucleotides read TGCGTGCGTCGAGGGCATAACTCCTACGAGCAGTACTTC. V and J are TRBV4-1 and TRBJ2-7; D may be TRBD2 (5 bases). From germline, CDR1 is MGHRA and CDR2 YSYEKL. CDR3 size: 13 residues.

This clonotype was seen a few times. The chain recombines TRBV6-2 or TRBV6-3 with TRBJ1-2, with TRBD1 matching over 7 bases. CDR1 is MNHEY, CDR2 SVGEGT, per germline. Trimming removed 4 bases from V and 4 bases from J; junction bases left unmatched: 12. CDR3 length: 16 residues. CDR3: CASSSGQDLKRYGYTF. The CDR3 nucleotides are TGTGCCAGCAGTTCTGGACAGGACCTTAAACGCTATGGCTACACCTTC.

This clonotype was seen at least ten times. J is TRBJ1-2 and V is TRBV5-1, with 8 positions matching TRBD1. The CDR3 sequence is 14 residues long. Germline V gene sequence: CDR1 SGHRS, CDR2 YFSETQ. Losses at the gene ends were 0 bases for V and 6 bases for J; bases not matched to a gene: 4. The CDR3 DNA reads TGCGCCAGCAGCTTGGACAGGGGGTGGGATGGCTACACCTTC. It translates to CASSLDRGWDGYTF.

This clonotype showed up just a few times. CDR3 sequence reads: CASSLSGTGKLFF. For the CDR3, the DNA is TGTGCCAGCAGCCTGTCAGGAACAGGAAAACTGTTTTTT. V gene TRBV12-3 or TRBV12-4 combines with J gene TRBJ1-4; a possible D gene is TRBD1 (5 bases). The CDR3 length is 13 residues. The germline V and J ends were trimmed by 6 bases and 10 bases, with 15 bases remaining between them.

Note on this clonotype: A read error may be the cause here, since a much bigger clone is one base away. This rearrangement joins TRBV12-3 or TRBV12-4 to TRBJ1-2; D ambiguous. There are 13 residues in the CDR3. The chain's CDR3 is CASSFDLNYGHTF. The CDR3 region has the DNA TGTGCCAGCAGTTTTGACCTAAACTATGGCCACACCTTC.

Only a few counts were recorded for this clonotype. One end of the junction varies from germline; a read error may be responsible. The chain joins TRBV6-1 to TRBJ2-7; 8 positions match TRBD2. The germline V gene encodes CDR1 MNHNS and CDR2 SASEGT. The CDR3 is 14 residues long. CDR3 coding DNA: TGTGCCAGCAGTCAAGCGGGGGCCATCCACGAGCAGTACTTC. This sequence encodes CASSQAGAIHEQYF.

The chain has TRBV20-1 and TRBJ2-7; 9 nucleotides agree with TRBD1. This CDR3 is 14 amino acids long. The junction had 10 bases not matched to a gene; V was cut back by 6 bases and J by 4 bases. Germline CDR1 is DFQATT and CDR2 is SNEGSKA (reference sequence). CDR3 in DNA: TGCAGTGCAGAAACAGGGGGCAGTGGGTACGAGCAGTACTTC. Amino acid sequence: CSAETGGSGYEQYF.

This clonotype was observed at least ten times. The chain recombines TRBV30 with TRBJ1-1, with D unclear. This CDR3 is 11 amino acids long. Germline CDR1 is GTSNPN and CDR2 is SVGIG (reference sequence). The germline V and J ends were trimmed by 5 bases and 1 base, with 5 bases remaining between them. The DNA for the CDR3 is TGTGCCTGGGGACCGAACACTGAAGCTTTCTTT. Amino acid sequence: CAWGPNTEAFF.

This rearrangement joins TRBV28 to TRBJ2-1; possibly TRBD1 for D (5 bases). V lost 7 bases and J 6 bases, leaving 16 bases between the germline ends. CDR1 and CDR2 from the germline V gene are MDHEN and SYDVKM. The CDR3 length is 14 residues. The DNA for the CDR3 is TGTGCCAGCAACTTAGACTCAGGGTCCAATGAGCAGTTCTTC. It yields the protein CASNLDSGSNEQFF. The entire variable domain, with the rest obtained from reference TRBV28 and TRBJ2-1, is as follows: DVKVTQSSRYLVKRTGEKVFLECVQDMDHENMFWYRQDPGLGLRLIYFSYDVKMKEKGDIPEGYSVSREKKERFSLILESASTNQTSMYLCASNLDSGSNEQFFGPGTRLTVL.

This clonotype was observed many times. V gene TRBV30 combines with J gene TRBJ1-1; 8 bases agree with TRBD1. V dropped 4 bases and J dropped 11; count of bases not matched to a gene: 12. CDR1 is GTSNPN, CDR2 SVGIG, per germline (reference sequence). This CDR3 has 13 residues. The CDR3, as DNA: TGTGCCTGGACGGACAGGGTGAGGGGTGAGGCTTTCTTT. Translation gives CAWTDRVRGEAFF. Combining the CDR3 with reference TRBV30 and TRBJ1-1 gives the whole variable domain SQTIHQWPATLVQPVGSPLSLECTVEGTSNPNLYWYRQAAGRGLQLLFYSVGIGQISSEVPQNLSASRPQDRQFILSSKKLLLSDSGFYLCAWTDRVRGEAFFGQGTRLTVV.

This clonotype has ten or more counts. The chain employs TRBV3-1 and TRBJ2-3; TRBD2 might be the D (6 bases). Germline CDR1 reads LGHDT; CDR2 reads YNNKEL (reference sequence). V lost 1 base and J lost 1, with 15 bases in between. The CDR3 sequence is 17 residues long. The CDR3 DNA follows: TGTGCCAGCAGCCAAGCTATCGGAGGAGGGCGCACAGATACGCAGTATTTT. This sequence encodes CASSQAIGGGRTDTQYF.

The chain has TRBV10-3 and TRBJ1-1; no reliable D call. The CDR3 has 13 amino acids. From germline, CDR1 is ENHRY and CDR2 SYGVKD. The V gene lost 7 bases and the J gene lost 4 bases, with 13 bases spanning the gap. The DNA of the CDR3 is TGTGCCATCACCGCATGGGGTTCCACTGAAGCTTTCTTT. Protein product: CAITAWGSTEAFF.